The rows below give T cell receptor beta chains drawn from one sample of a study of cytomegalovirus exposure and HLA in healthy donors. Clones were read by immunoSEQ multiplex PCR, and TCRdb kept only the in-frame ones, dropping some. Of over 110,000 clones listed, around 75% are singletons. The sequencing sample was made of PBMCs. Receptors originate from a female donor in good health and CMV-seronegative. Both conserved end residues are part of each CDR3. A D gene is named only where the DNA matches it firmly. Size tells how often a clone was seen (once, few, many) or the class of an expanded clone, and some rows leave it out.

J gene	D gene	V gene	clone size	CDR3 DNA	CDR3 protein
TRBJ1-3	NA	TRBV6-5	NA	TGTGCCAGCAGTACGGACAGATGGAACACCATATATTTT	CASSTDRWNTIYF
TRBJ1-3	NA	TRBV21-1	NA	TGTGCCAGCAGCACAGGGGGAAACACCATATATTTT	CASSTGGNTIYF
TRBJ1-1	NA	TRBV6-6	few	TGTGCCAGCAGTTACTCTACGGGGGTAGGAAACACTGAAGCTTTCTTT	CASSYSTGVGNTEAFF
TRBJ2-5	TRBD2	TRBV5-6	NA	TGTGCCAGCAGCTTGCGGTTTGGCGGGAGGGATGAGACCCAGTACTTC	CASSLRFGGRDETQYF
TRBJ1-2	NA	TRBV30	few	TGTGCCTGGAGTAAGGCCAGGCTCATCCTTGGCTACACCTTC	CAWSKARLILGYTF
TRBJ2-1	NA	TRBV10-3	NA	TGTGCCATCAGTGAGTCGACCCACCAGGCTCGGGAGCAGTTCTTC	CAISESTHQAREQFF
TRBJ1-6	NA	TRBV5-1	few	TGCGCCAGCAGCTTGGGCGCGGGGGATTCACCCCTCCACTTT	CASSLGAGDSPLHF
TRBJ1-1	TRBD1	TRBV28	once	TGTGCCAGCAGTCAAGGGACAGGGAACACTGAAGCTTTCTTT	CASSQGTGNTEAFF
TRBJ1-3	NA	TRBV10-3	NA	TGTGCCATCAGCGGAGGTACAGGACAGAGCTCTGGAAACACCATATATTTT	CAISGGTGQSSGNTIYF
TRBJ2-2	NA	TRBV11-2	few	TGTGCCAGCAGCCCCTACACCGGGGAGCTGTTTTTT	CASSPYTGELFF
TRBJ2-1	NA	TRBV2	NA	TGTGCCAGCAGTTCCCTTCGACAGGTGAGCTCCTACAATGAGCAGTTCTTC	CASSSLRQVSSYNEQFF
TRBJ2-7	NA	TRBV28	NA	TGTGCCAGCAGTGAGGGTAACTCCTACGAGCAGTACTTC	CASSEGNSYEQYF
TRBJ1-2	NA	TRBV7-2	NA	TGTGCCAGCAGCTCAACCCTGACAGGATTCAACTATGGCTACACCTTC	CASSSTLTGFNYGYTF
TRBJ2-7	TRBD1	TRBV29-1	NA	TGCAGCGTTGAAGATCCGAACAGGGGTTACGAGCAGTACTTC	CSVEDPNRGYEQYF
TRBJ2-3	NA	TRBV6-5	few	TGTGCCAGCAGTTACTCGGGGCGGCCGCAGTATTTT	CASSYSGRPQYF
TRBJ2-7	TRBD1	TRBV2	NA	TGTGCCAGCAGTGGGGACAGGGAGACCTACGAGCAGTACTTC	CASSGDRETYEQYF
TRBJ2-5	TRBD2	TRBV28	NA	TGTGCCAGCAGCCGCTGGACTAGCGGGAGGGGGGACCGAGAGACCCAGTACTTC	CASSRWTSGRGDRETQYF
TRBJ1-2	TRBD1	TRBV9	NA	TGTGCCAGCAGTCAACGAGCAGGGGGGAAAGCTAACTATGGCTACACCTTC	CASSQRAGGKANYGYTF
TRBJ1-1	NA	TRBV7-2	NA	TGTGCCAGCGCGCGGGGGGACTTGAACACTGAAGCTTTCTTT	CASARGDLNTEAFF
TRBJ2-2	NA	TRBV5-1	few	TGCGCCAGCAGCTTGAGTGAGTTCACCGGGGAGCTGTTTTTT	CASSLSEFTGELFF
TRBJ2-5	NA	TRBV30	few	TGTGTCCTCGGGGGTAGTCAAGAGACCCAGTACTTC	CVLGGSQETQYF
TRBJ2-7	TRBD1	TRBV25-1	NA	TGTGCCAGCAGCGACCCGGGACAGGGACATTACGAGCAGTACTTC	CASSDPGQGHYEQYF
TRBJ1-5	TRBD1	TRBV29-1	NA	TGCAGCGTGGCTCCGGGACAGGGGTCGGGGCAGCCCCAGCATTTT	CSVAPGQGSGQPQHF
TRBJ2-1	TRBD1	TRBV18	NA	TGTGCCAGCCTTAAGCGACAGGGCGATGAGCAGTTCTTC	CASLKRQGDEQFF
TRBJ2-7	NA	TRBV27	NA	TGTGCCAGCAGTCCGGGGACATCGGGCGAGCAGTACTTC	CASSPGTSGEQYF
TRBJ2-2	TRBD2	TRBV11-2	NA	TGTGCCAGCAGCTCTAGCGGGAGGGCCTTTTTAACGGGGGAGCTGTTTTTT	CASSSSGRAFLTGELFF
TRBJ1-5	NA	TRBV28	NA	TGTGCCAGCAGTTTATTTATCGGCAATCAGCCCCAGCATTTT	CASSLFIGNQPQHF
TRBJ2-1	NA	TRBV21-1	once	TGTGCCACTCCCCCGGCCGCTAGCGGGAAGAATGAGCAGTTCTTC	CATPPAASGKNEQFF
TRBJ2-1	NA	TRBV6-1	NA	TGTGCCAGCCGCGAGGGCCCGAGCTCCTACAATGAGCAGTTCTTC	CASREGPSSYNEQFF
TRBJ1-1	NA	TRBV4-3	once	TGCGCCAGCAGCCAAGGGTCAAGGGAGGGGCTTTATCGAGGGAACACTGAAGCTTTCTTT	CASSQGSREGLYRGNTEAFF
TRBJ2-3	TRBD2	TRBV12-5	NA	TGTGCTAGTGGTTTAGCGGGGGGGACAGATACGCAGTATTTT	CASGLAGGTDTQYF